The clone carrying this TCR beta chain was counted between two and nine times. Its antigen is not identified. Using its own MiXCR run on the reads, TCRdb lists one record per CDR3 protein. The repertoire holds about 230,000 distinct CDR3 sequences, with 22% as singletons. The data originate from a study of T cell repertoires in cytomegalovirus infection. Study-wide background: Shared public TCR beta signatures pointed to both CMV infection and a matching HLA type. Broader study findings: Cumulative frequency (of public TCR beta family members) identified carriers of CMV plus the relevant HLA. HLA-C-restricted CMV-specific TCR beta clonotypes prevailed in the ex vivo response.

With V trimmed by 2 bases and J by 0 bases, 5 bases remained unmatched. The CDR3 consists of 17 residues. Germline values: CDR1 LNHDA, CDR2 SQIVND (reference sequence). Sequencing was performed on CD8+ T cells from PBMCs. This clonotype was sampled from a human donor in good health (CMV status not recorded). Some clones in this sample may be carry-over from other donors' samples. The V and J genes are TRBV19 and TRBJ2-1; 9 nucleotides line up with TRBD2. The chain's CDR3 is CASSINSGGSSYNEQFF. CDR3 in DNA: TGTGCCAGTAGTATAAATAGCGGGGGTAGCTCCTACAATGAGCAGTTCTTC.